The clone carrying this T cell receptor (beta chain) was picked up a small number of times. The record originates from a study of shared clonotypes between healthy human individuals. The CDR3 has 19 amino acids. Germline CDR1 and CDR2: MDHEN and SYDVKM. V lost 2 bases and J lost 0; bases outside the gene matches: 10. Method: immunoSEQ multiplex PCR; TCRdb's copy keeps in-frame clones and lacks some. The sample lists around 1,100,000 clones; about 80% were seen once. A CD45RA-negative memory subset and a CD45RA+ naive subset were separated from the CD4+ cells. Sequencing was done on a sample of memory CD4+ T cells from PBMCs. Specified subset: CD45RA-negative fraction. The genes are TRBV28 and TRBJ2-2; 9 bases are shared with TRBD2. The TCR comes from a man aged 18 to 30 in good health. Some clones in this sample may be carry-over from other donors' samples. CDR3 sequence: CASSLLSLAGPTNTGELFF. The CDR3, as DNA: TGTGCCAGCAGTTTACTTAGCCTAGCGGGACCCACGAACACCGGGGAGCTGTTTTTT. Based on the CDR3 plus reference TRBV28 and TRBJ2-2, the full variable domain is DVKVTQSSRYLVKRTGEKVFLECVQDMDHENMFWYRQDPGLGLRLIYFSYDVKMKEKGDIPEGYSVSREKKERFSLILESASTNQTSMYLCASSLLSLAGPTNTGELFFGEGSRLTVL.